The 12 T cell receptor beta chains given below trace back to one sample, sequenced in a study of T cells in Graves' hyperthyroidism and ophthalmopathy (dated by TCRdb to 2018 to 2020). Library prep was done by multiplex PCR. The sequencer was an Illumina HiSeq 2000. Amplification of TCR beta CDR3 regions was carried out from RNA transcripts. The first round of RT-PCR for the TCR CDR3 was performed with the HTBI primer set and the Qiagen OneStep RT-PCR kit. TCRdb reprocessing: public reads trimmed at Q25 with fastp, clones called with MiXCR, in-frame beta chains kept. Rows merge per CDR3 protein into single entries with the most common DNA and genes. The sample profile shows approximately 410,000 distinct CDR3 sequences; about an eighth of them were found once. 4% to 6.5% of the sample belongs to the ten largest clones. Sequences were obtained from blood. Receptors originate from a woman aged 18-29 years with Graves' hyperthyroidism.

This clonotype was picked up many times. The rearrangement links TRBV27 to TRBJ1-2; no firm D call. The CDR3 is 15 residues long. V shed 3 bases and J shed 7 bases, with 18 bases lying between them. The germline gives CDR1 MNHEY, CDR2 SMNVEV (reference sequence). CDR3 in DNA: TGTGCCAGCAGTTTTCTAGAGGGTCCAGAGGGTGGCTACACCTTC. Translation gives CASSFLEGPEGGYTF.

This clonotype was found many times. The chain combines TRBV2 with TRBJ1-6, with TRBD1 matching 9 bases. J lost 5 bases, V lost 5 bases, and 4 bases had no gene match. Germline loops: CDR1 SNHLY, CDR2 FYNNEI. The CDR3 contains 15 residues. Here the CDR3 reads CASSYGTGNNSPLHF. The DNA for the CDR3 is TGTGCCAGCAGTTACGGGACAGGGAATAATTCACCCCTCCACTTT.

In its sample, this clonotype was seen a few times. This rearrangement joins TRBV5-1 to TRBJ1-2; TRBD1 is a possible D gene (5 bases). The germline gives CDR1 SGHRS, CDR2 YFSETQ. V was pared by 1 base and J by 4 bases, with 11 bases between. The CDR3 has 14 amino acids. Here the CDR3 reads CASSLSRESYGYTF. CDR3 nucleotides: TGCGCCAGCAGCTTGAGCAGGGAGAGCTATGGCTACACCTTC.

This clonotype was observed at least ten times. V and J are TRBV20-1 and TRBJ2-1; 7 nucleotides agree with TRBD2. The CDR3 has 16 amino acids. V lost 0 bases to trimming and J lost 4 bases; unmatched junction nucleotides: 9. Germline V CDR1 and CDR2: DFQATT, SNEGSKA (reference sequence). The CDR3 is CSARDGGRAGYNEQFF. DNA of the CDR3: TGCAGTGCTAGAGACGGTGGGAGGGCCGGGTACAATGAGCAGTTCTTC.

This clonotype came up many times. The chain carries TRBV18 and TRBJ2-1, with TRBD1 matching 9 bases. Germline lookup yields CDR1 KGHSH and CDR2 LQKENI. J lost 9 bases, V lost 4 bases, and 7 bases had no gene match. The CDR3 loop spans 14 amino acids. The CDR3 sequence: CASSLGQGVREQFF. The CDR3 coding sequence is TGTGCCAGCTCACTGGGACAGGGCGTCCGTGAGCAGTTCTTC.

This clonotype was detected many times. The chain links TRBV3-1 to TRBJ2-3; the D gene is possibly TRBD2 (6 bases). Germline V gene data show CDR1 as LGHDT and CDR2 as YNNKEL (reference sequence). This CDR3 contains 19 residues. V lost 1 base and J 4 bases, leaving 24 bases between the germline ends. The chain's CDR3 is CASSQVHVGGSLLADTQYF. DNA of the CDR3: TGTGCCAGCAGCCAAGTTCACGTGGGAGGAAGTTTGCTCGCAGATACGCAGTATTTT.

This clonotype was found many times. This chain uses TRBV15 with TRBJ1-4; no firm D call. Deletions cut 2 bases from V and 8 bases from J, with 15 bases between. The CDR3 runs 15 residues. The germline V gene has CDR1 LNHNV and CDR2 YYDKDF (reference sequence). The CDR3 loop reads CATSRLTGIQEKLFF. The CDR3 bases are TGTGCCACCAGCAGATTAACGGGCATCCAAGAAAAACTGTTTTTT.

Many counts were recorded for this clonotype. This sequence joins TRBV28 and TRBJ2-3, with D tentatively TRBD2 (5 bases). The CDR3 length is 15 residues. The V and J ends lost 1 base and 0 bases respectively, with 8 bases between them. Germline CDR1 and CDR2: MDHEN and SYDVKM. CDR3 coding DNA: TGTGCCAGCAGTTTATTTGGGGAGAGCACAGATACGCAGTATTTT. Protein product: CASSLFGESTDTQYF.

In this sample, this clonotype turned up many times. V and J are TRBV27 and TRBJ1-6; D not resolved. The CDR3 runs to 12 residues. The V gene lost 2 bases and the J gene lost 7 bases, with 3 bases spanning the gap. Germline lookup yields CDR1 MNHEY and CDR2 SMNVEV (reference sequence). The CDR3 DNA sequence: TGTGCCAGCAGTTTAAGAAATTCACCCCTCCACTTT. Its translation is CASSLRNSPLHF.

This chain links TRBV6-1 with TRBJ2-3; 8 positions agree with TRBD1. Germline trimming cut 2 bases from V and 6 bases from J; bases unmatched to any gene: 7. Per the germline V gene, CDR1 is MNHNS and CDR2 is SASEGT. The CDR3 is 15 amino acids. The CDR3 region has the DNA TGTGCCAGCAGTGAACGAGGGCAGGGGGCCGATACGCAGTATTTT. This gives the protein CASSERGQGADTQYF.

This clonotype was found many times. V is TRBV27 and J is TRBJ2-2; 7 bases align to TRBD1. Germline V gives CDR1 MNHEY, CDR2 SMNVEV (reference sequence). V gave up 4 bases and J gave up 6 bases; unmatched junction bases: 8. The CDR3 consists of 15 residues. The CDR3, as DNA: TGTGCCAGCAGTTATCAGACAGGGTCTGCCGGGGAGCTGTTTTTT. It yields the protein CASSYQTGSAGELFF.

The sample holds many counts of this clonotype. This chain links TRBV2 with TRBJ2-1; 10 nucleotides match TRBD2. V trimming: 7 bases; J trimming: 8 bases; junction bases outside the gene matches: 11. CDR1 and CDR2 (germline): SNHLY, FYNNEI. This CDR3 is built from 15 residues. In DNA, the CDR3 is TGTGCCAGCATTTGGGGGAGCGGGAGGGCCGATGAGCAGTTCTTC. It specifies CASIWGSGRADEQFF.